This record concerns one T cell receptor beta chain sequence. Its recognized antigen is unknown. No much larger clone is present one base from it, and per-base qualities are unavailable. These data belong to a study of OX40 agonist ivuxolimab in advanced cancers. A note on the overall study: Ivuxolimab was an agonistic, fully human IgG2 monoclonal antibody directed against OX40 (CD134), a costimulatory receptor. Of the approximately 53 patients in dose escalation, some 20 had hepatocellular carcinoma, some 15 had melanoma, 9 had renal cell carcinoma and 9 had head and neck cancer. Partial responses were achieved by three dose-escalation patients, of whom one had hepatocellular carcinoma and two had cutaneous melanoma. Patients were allowed to have had prior anti-PD-1, anti-PD-L1 or anti-CTLA-4 therapy, and more than 30% of the dose-escalation patients had previously received checkpoint inhibitors. Intravenous ivuxolimab was administered to patients every 2 weeks at six dose levels: 0.01, 0.1, 0.3, 1.5, 3 and 10 mg/kg. The paper reports the monotherapy dose-escalation portion (N of about 51 patients) of the phase I ivuxolimab trial. Peripheral TCRbeta sequencing aimed to test whether ivuxolimab altered TCR sequence diversity and caused clonal T-cell expansion. The dose-escalation cohort was about 83% male with a mean age of 60 years, ranging from roughly 23 to 90. The investigation overall reported the following: Which antigens the clonally expanded peripheral T cells were specific for was not determined. At doses of 0.1 to 3.0 mg/kg, clonal expansion of both CD4+ and CD8+ blood T cells was observed from baseline to week 6. In the 0.1-3.0 mg/kg groups, partial responders had among the lowest normalized peripheral clonal expansion, particularly in CD8+ T cells. Low levels of normalized T-cell clonal expansion were also seen in some patients who did not respond. On average, CD8+ T cells showed more expanded clones than CD4+ T cells after ivuxolimab.

Genomic DNA was isolated from the sorted cells so that the TCRbeta CDR3 region could be sequenced. The immunoSEQ Assay was used for sequencing of TCRbeta CDR3 regions. Drawn from immuneACCESS, this table holds only the in-frame rearrangements with V and J called that TCRdb kept. Clones are partly lost; checked studies trace under half to an unresolved V gene and leave the rest unexplained. This sample lists about 98,000 clones; around 94% were detected once. The ten largest clones take up around 0.3% of the sample. The germline V gene sets CDR1 to SGHRS and CDR2 to YFSETQ. Reading from cysteine to phenylalanine, the CDR3 counts 14 amino acids. The sequence is cut down to CDR3 DNA, 42 bases in frame from base 1. Trimming takes 4 bases from V and 6 bases from J, and the germline ends sit 14 bases apart. Patients with a history of autoimmune disease or receiving systemic immunosuppression were excluded from the trial. Peripheral blood for TCR sequencing was collected from all dose cohorts at baseline, on cycle 4 day 1, and on cycle 7 day 1. Samples were obtained from an open-label, multicenter, first-in-human phase I dose-escalation trial of ivuxolimab. Adults with locally advanced or metastatic head and neck squamous cell, hepatocellular, melanoma or renal cell carcinoma were enrolled in the trial. CD4+ and CD8+ T cells were sorted separately from peripheral blood before TCR sequencing.

The chain employs TRBV5-1 and TRBJ2-4; D gene: possibly TRBD1, on 5 matching bases. Sequencing used CD4+ or CD8+ T cells sorted from blood, obtained in a trial of the OX40 agonist ivuxolimab. The TCR was taken from an adult with an advanced solid tumor such as melanoma, head and neck, liver or kidney cancer. CDR3 loop: CASSLHDSPNIQYF. The nucleotides are TGCGCCAGCAGCCTACATGACAGCCCAAACATTCAGTACTTC.